Presented here are 7 T cell receptor beta chains from one specimen sequenced in a study of T-cell reconstitution after alpha-beta-depleted transplantation in children. As it was prepared, the TCRbeta library received unique molecular identifiers. TCRdb re-analysed the PCR reads in MiXCR, keeping a single row per CDR3 protein. The sample has fewer than 250,000 distinct CDR3 sequences; 8.2% are singletons. The material was PBMCs, mostly from graft donor cells, obtained 180 days after TCRalphabeta/CD19-depleted stem cell transplant. Source of these receptors: a male patient between 5 and 17 years old who had a stem cell transplant for acute lymphoblastic leukemia, so the T cells may come from the graft donor.

This clonotype appeared a few times. The chain couples TRBV10-3 to TRBJ1-2; 8 bases fit TRBD1. This CDR3 is built from 13 residues. CDR1 is ENHRY and CDR2 is SYGVKD in the germline V gene. Trimming at V came to 8 bases and at J to 4 bases, leaving 6 bases not matched to a gene. In nucleotides, the CDR3 is TGTGCCATCCATTCAGGGGGCTCCTATGGCTACACCTTC. The encoded protein is CAIHSGGSYGYTF.

This clonotype has at least ten counts. The chain couples TRBV7-9 to TRBJ2-1; 9 positions match TRBD1. CDR1 and CDR2 (germline): SEHNR, FQNEAQ (reference sequence). V gave up 2 bases and J gave up 5 bases; unmatched junction bases: 4. This CDR3 spans 15 amino acids. DNA of the CDR3: TGTGCCAGCAGCTTAACAGGGGGCCGGGACAATGAGCAGTTCTTC. This gives the protein CASSLTGGRDNEQFF.

Concerning this clonotype itself: Being one base from a much bigger clone, this may be a read error. The chain's CDR3 is CASSVGTGRNIQYF. CDR3 in DNA: TGTGCCAGCAGCGTCGGGACAGGGAGGAACATTCAGTACTTC. The V call is TRBV7-2, the J call TRBJ2-4; 9 bases are a match to TRBD1. Germline V gene sequence: CDR1 SGHTA, CDR2 FQGNSA. This CDR3 is built from 14 residues. J gave up 7 bases and V 5 bases, and 6 bases lay outside the gene matches.

This clonotype was detected many times. This chain connects TRBV10-3 to TRBJ2-1; no firm D call. V shed 0 bases and J shed 10 bases, with 7 bases lying between them. This CDR3 has 12 residues. Germline values: CDR1 ENHRY, CDR2 SYGVKD. CDR3 nucleotides: TGTGCCATCAGTGAGTCATCGACAGAGCAGTTCTTC. Encoded protein: CAISESSTEQFF.

This clonotype was seen at least ten times. The chain couples TRBV20-1 to TRBJ2-7, with D unclear. The CDR3 is 13 residues long. CDR1 is DFQATT, CDR2 SNEGSKA, per germline (reference sequence). The CDR3 protein is CSASESPTYEQYF. CDR3 nucleotides: TGCAGCGCAAGTGAGAGTCCAACCTACGAGCAGTACTTC.

This clonotype was detected only a few times. The CDR3 coding sequence is TGCGCCACCTTAAACCGTGGGCTAGCGGCGGAGGCCAAAAACATTCAGTACTTC. It is translated as CATLNRGLAAEAKNIQYF. The rearrangement links TRBV23-1 to TRBJ2-4, with 7 bases lining up with TRBD2. TRBV23-1 is known as an ORF, though its function is uncertain. The CDR3 runs 18 residues. Unmatched junction bases numbered 19, after V lost 10 bases and J lost 1 base.

V gene TRBV5-5 combines with J gene TRBJ1-1; D is uncertain. The germline CDR1 and CDR2 sequences are SGHKS and YYEKEE (reference sequence). The CDR3 runs to 15 residues. The V gene lost 3 bases and the J gene lost 1 base, with 13 bases spanning the gap. The chain's CDR3 is CASSSSPISNTEAFF. In nucleotides, the CDR3 is TGTGCCAGCAGCTCGTCTCCCATCTCGAACACTGAAGCTTTCTTT.